The rows below give T cell receptor beta chains drawn from one sample of a study of T-cell reconstitution after alpha-beta-depleted transplantation in children. TCRdb re-called the PCR reads with MiXCR, one entry per CDR3 protein. The sample yields about 420,000 distinct CDR3 sequences, roughly 16% seen once. Here the sequenced sample was PBMCs, mostly from graft donor cells, taken 360 days after TCRalphabeta/CD19-depleted stem cell transplant. The source of these receptors is a boy in the first two years of life who had a stem cell transplant for Wiskott-Aldrich syndrome, so the T cells may come from the graft donor. The conserved cysteine and the conserved F or W are not part of the CDR3 here. Fields, in order: J gene, V gene, CDR3 protein.

j_call: TRBJ2-7
v_call: TRBV25-1
cdr3_aa: ASSEGNRAYEQY

j_call: TRBJ2-4
v_call: TRBV11-1
cdr3_aa: ASRWIGTGSGNRLNIQY

j_call: TRBJ1-1
v_call: TRBV5-1
cdr3_aa: ASTSGVLYTEAF

j_call: TRBJ1-1
v_call: TRBV27
cdr3_aa: ASSLWGQGTEAF

j_call: TRBJ1-4
v_call: TRBV29-1
cdr3_aa: SVEGDSEKLF

j_call: TRBJ2-7
v_call: TRBV12-3/TRBV12-4
cdr3_aa: ASSILHRGIYEQY

j_call: TRBJ2-3
v_call: TRBV6-5
cdr3_aa: ASSYSGTSRDTQY

j_call: TRBJ2-7
v_call: TRBV10-3
cdr3_aa: AISESRAYERY

j_call: TRBJ2-5
v_call: TRBV5-1
cdr3_aa: ASRDYKETQY

j_call: TRBJ2-5
v_call: TRBV13
cdr3_aa: ASSLRRGYQETQY

j_call: TRBJ2-1
v_call: TRBV7-2
cdr3_aa: ASSYGLHGI

j_call: TRBJ2-3
v_call: TRBV4-1
cdr3_aa: ASSNSFPGLAIGGTDTQY

j_call: TRBJ2-5
v_call: TRBV11-2
cdr3_aa: ASSLGGTGGTTQY

j_call: TRBJ1-5
v_call: TRBV19
cdr3_aa: ASSIDRGPNQPQH

j_call: TRBJ2-6
v_call: TRBV6-5
cdr3_aa: ASSYTSMGGANVLT

j_call: TRBJ1-4
v_call: TRBV5-1
cdr3_aa: ASSLPGEKLF

j_call: TRBJ2-1
v_call: TRBV19
cdr3_aa: ASSIHGNEQF

j_call: TRBJ2-7
v_call: TRBV7-8
cdr3_aa: ASSLEATVAYEQY

j_call: TRBJ2-4
v_call: TRBV6-5
cdr3_aa: ASSYYNDRPKNIQY

j_call: TRBJ2-6
v_call: TRBV5-1
cdr3_aa: ASSSPADKKQPANVLT

j_call: TRBJ2-2
v_call: TRBV7-6
cdr3_aa: ASSLRIGRENTGELF

j_call: TRBJ2-7
v_call: TRBV6-1
cdr3_aa: ASKPDRGRGEQY

j_call: TRBJ2-3
v_call: TRBV5-6
cdr3_aa: ASSYRWDRGTDTQY

j_call: TRBJ1-6
v_call: TRBV27
cdr3_aa: ASMPQGWIISPLH

j_call: TRBJ2-3
v_call: TRBV7-3
cdr3_aa: ASSLIGHTQY

j_call: TRBJ2-1
v_call: TRBV20-1
cdr3_aa: SASGRLEGSSYNEQF

j_call: TRBJ2-7
v_call: TRBV5-1
cdr3_aa: ASSDGTSGIGEQY

j_call: TRBJ2-3
v_call: TRBV29-1
cdr3_aa: SVEDSRNTQY

j_call: TRBJ2-3
v_call: TRBV7-8
cdr3_aa: ASSRLALRADTQY

j_call: TRBJ2-1
v_call: TRBV6-5
cdr3_aa: ASSYERHGEQF

j_call: TRBJ2-7
v_call: TRBV20-1
cdr3_aa: SAMPGTGSHEQY

j_call: TRBJ2-7
v_call: TRBV2
cdr3_aa: ASSESLAGPYEQY

j_call: TRBJ2-3
v_call: TRBV5-1
cdr3_aa: ASSLQGPFTDTQY

j_call: TRBJ2-7
v_call: TRBV15
cdr3_aa: ATSRPGQRQY

j_call: TRBJ2-7
v_call: TRBV2
cdr3_aa: ASGKAGTYEQY

j_call: TRBJ2-1
v_call: TRBV18
cdr3_aa: ASSPYEINEQF

j_call: TRBJ2-5
v_call: TRBV28
cdr3_aa: ATRGNGRKTQY

j_call: TRBJ2-1
v_call: TRBV5-1
cdr3_aa: ASSLALGANEQF

j_call: TRBJ2-2
v_call: TRBV25-1
cdr3_aa: ASSERRNTGELF

j_call: TRBJ2-5
v_call: TRBV10-3
cdr3_aa: AISDQGQGGETQY

j_call: TRBJ2-1
v_call: TRBV5-6
cdr3_aa: ASSNGPLAGGYNEQF